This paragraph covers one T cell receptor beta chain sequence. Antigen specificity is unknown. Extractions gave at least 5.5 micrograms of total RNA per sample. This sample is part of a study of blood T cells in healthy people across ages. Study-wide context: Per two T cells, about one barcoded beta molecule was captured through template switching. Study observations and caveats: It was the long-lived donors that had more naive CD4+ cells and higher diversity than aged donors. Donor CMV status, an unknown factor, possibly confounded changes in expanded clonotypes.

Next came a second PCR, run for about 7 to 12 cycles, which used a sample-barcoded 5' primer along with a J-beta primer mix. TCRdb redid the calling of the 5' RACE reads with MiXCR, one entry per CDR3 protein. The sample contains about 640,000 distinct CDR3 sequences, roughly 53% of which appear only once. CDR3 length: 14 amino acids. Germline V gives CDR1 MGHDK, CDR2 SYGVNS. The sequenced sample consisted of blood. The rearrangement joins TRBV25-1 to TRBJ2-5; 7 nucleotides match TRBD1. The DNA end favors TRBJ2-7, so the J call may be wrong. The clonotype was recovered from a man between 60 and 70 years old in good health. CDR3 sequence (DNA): TGTGCCAGCAGTGAATATCAGGGGGCCTACGAGCAGTACTTC. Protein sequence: CASSEYQGAYEQYF.